Listed here are 32 T cell receptor beta chains from one sample, sequenced in a study of cytomegalovirus exposure and HLA in healthy donors. Vbeta (60) and Jbeta (13) primers were used in the PCR. Produced via immunoSEQ multiplex PCR; TCRdb's table is partial and in-frame only. In the table there are 130,000 or so clones, around 83% of which are singletons. Sequenced material: PBMCs. The receptors derive from a woman aged 18-30 years in good health and CMV-seropositive.

The rearrangement links TRBV9 to TRBJ2-1; D not certain. V was pared by 0 bases and J by 7 bases, with 14 bases between. CDR1 and CDR2 (germline): SGDLS, YYNGEE. The CDR3 is made up of 15 amino acids. Here the CDR3 reads CASSVGGGSLNEQFF. The CDR3, as DNA: TGTGCCAGCAGCGTAGGTGGCGGATCCTTGAATGAGCAGTTCTTC.

The chain has TRBV6-5 and TRBJ1-5; D unresolved. The CDR3 is 13 residues long. V lost 2 bases and J lost 6, with 8 bases in between. The germline V gene has CDR1 MNHEY and CDR2 SVGAGI. Here the CDR3 DNA reads TGTGCCAGCAGTTACGGGCCCGGTCAGCCCCAGCATTTT. Translation: CASSYGPGQPQHF.

The genes are TRBV11-2 and TRBJ1-2; D is perhaps TRBD1 (5 bases). The germline V gene encodes CDR1 SGHAT and CDR2 FQNNGV. The CDR3 consists of 14 residues. The V end lost 4 bases, the J end lost 4 bases, and 13 bases lay between the germline ends. CDR3 region: CASSSLRGTYGYTF. Here the CDR3 DNA reads TGTGCCAGCAGCTCCCTACGGGGGACCTATGGCTACACCTTC. The full variable domain, completed using reference TRBV11-2 and TRBJ1-2, is EAGVAQSPRYKIIEKRQSVAFWCNPISGHATLYWYQQILGQGPKLLIQFQNNGVVDDSQLPKDRFSAERLKGVDSTLKIQPAKLEDSAVYLCASSSLRGTYGYTFGSGTRLTVV.

As regards this clone: The junction does not match germline at one end; this may be a read error. This chain joins TRBV9 and TRBJ2-7, with 7 bases lining up with TRBD2. This CDR3 comprises 13 residues. CDR1 and CDR2 from the germline V gene are SGDLS and YYNGEE. The CDR3 region has the DNA TGTGCCATCCCAGCGGGGCCTTCCTACGAGCAGTGCTTC. It specifies CAIPAGPSYEQCF. Complete variable domain (other parts from reference TRBV9 and TRBJ2-7): DSGVTQTPKHLITATGQRVTLRCSPRSGDLSVYWYQQSLDQGLQFLIQYYNGEERAKGNILERFSAQQFPDLHSELNLSSLELGDSALYFCAIPAGPSYEQCFGPGTRLTVT.

The chain has TRBV11-2 and TRBJ1-4; TRBD1 matches 7 bases. The CDR3 is 14 amino acids. Germline assignment: CDR1 SGHAT and CDR2 FQNNGV. The trim removed 2 bases at V and 7 bases at J, leaving 4 bases unmatched. The CDR3 here is CASSLSGTVEKLFF. DNA of the CDR3: TGTGCCAGCAGCTTATCAGGGACAGTTGAAAAACTGTTTTTT.

This clone was seen a single time. The chain joins TRBV9 to TRBJ2-3, with 10 bases fitting TRBD1. This CDR3 has 18 amino acids. Germline CDR1 and CDR2: SGDLS and YYNGEE. V shed 1 base, J shed 3 bases, and the junction held 11 bases outside the gene matches. CDR3 nucleotides: TGTGCCAGCAGCGTATACGGGACAGGGGATAAGGGAACAGATACGCAGTATTTT. Translation gives CASSVYGTGDKGTDTQYF.

V and J are TRBV4-1 and TRBJ2-7; the match to TRBD1 covers 7 bases. Looked up from germline, CDR1 is MGHRA and CDR2 is YSYEKL. J lost 4 bases, V lost 1 base, and 4 bases had no gene match. The CDR3 totals 14 residues. CDR3 coding DNA: TGCGCCAGCAGCCAAGTAGGGGGACAGTACGAGCAGTACTTC. Translating it yields CASSQVGGQYEQYF.

This sequence joins TRBV5-1 and TRBJ1-2; D not certain. Germline CDR1 is SGHRS and CDR2 is YFSETQ. V was cut by 0 bases and J by 3 bases, with 6 bases left in between. This CDR3 spans 13 amino acids. Here the CDR3 DNA reads TGCGCCAGCAGCTTGGCGGGGTACTATGGCTACACCTTC. The encoded protein is CASSLAGYYGYTF.

This clone was seen only a few times. This rearrangement joins TRBV29-1 to TRBJ2-3; unclear D gene. V lost 3 bases, J lost 4 bases, and 8 bases lay in between. CDR3 length: 12 residues. Germline-derived CDR1 and CDR2 are SQVTM and ANQGSEA. CDR3 residues: CSVESFADTQYF. The CDR3 DNA sequence: TGCAGCGTTGAGTCGTTCGCAGATACGCAGTATTTT.

In DNA, the CDR3 is TGCGCCAGCAGCTTTGGACCAACGGCGGGTGGTGAAAAACTGTTTTTT. Its translation: CASSFGPTAGGEKLFF. The genes are TRBV5-1 and TRBJ1-4; no clear D gene. CDR1 SGHRS and CDR2 YFSETQ come from the germline V gene. The V end was cut by 2 bases, the J end by 7 bases, with 18 bases between. The CDR3 spans 16 residues.

The CDR3 DNA sequence: TGCAGCGGGAAAGGTGACAGCACGACCGGGGAGCTGTTTTTT. As protein: CSGKGDSTTGELFF. The chain combines TRBV29-1 with TRBJ2-2; the D gene is possibly TRBD1 (5 bases). Germline V lookup: CDR1 SQVTM, CDR2 ANQGSEA. V gave up 7 bases and J gave up 5 bases, with 17 bases separating them. The CDR3 is 14 amino acids.

The rearrangement joins TRBV6-5 to TRBJ1-1; D might be TRBD1 (5 bases). Germline V gene data show CDR1 as MNHEY and CDR2 as SVGAGI. Trimming cost V 2 bases and J 4 bases, with 14 bases left between them. The CDR3 is made up of 15 amino acids. CDR3 sequence (DNA): TGTGCCAGCAGTTACCTACAGGCCTTGGGCACTGAAGCTTTCTTT. Translating gives CASSYLQALGTEAFF.

This chain joins TRBV27 and TRBJ2-5; 9 positions agree with TRBD1. This CDR3 comprises 15 residues. Trimming cost V 5 bases and J 2 bases; bases outside gene matches: 6. Germline CDR1 and CDR2: MNHEY and SMNVEV (reference sequence). CDR3 protein: CASSIWTGEQETQYF. The CDR3 coding sequence is TGTGCCAGCAGTATATGGACAGGGGAACAAGAGACCCAGTACTTC.

The CDR3 coding sequence is TGCGCCAGCAGCCCTTCGGGTCTAGTAGGGGGGGCAGCAGGGACCCAGTACTTC. It translates to CASSPSGLVGGAAGTQYF. The rearrangement links TRBV4-1 to TRBJ2-5; possibly TRBD2 for D (7 bases). The length of the CDR3 is 18 residues. Deletions cut 4 bases from V and 7 bases from J, with 28 bases between. CDR1 is MGHRA and CDR2 is YSYEKL in the germline V gene.

The rearrangement joins TRBV11-1 to TRBJ2-5, with 8 nucleotides matching TRBD2. CDR1 is SGHAT and CDR2 is FQDESV in the germline V gene (reference sequence). The CDR3 totals 15 residues. V lost 2 bases to trimming and J lost 5 bases; unmatched junction nucleotides: 7. The CDR3 DNA follows: TGTGCCAGCAGCTTAATCGGCGGGGGGTTGGAGACCCAGTACTTC. This sequence encodes CASSLIGGGLETQYF.

The chain joins TRBV13 to TRBJ2-1, with 9 positions matching TRBD2. The V gene's germline CDR1 is PRHDT and CDR2 FYEKMQ (reference sequence). The length of the CDR3 is 15 residues. The J segment lost 4 bases and the V segment lost 2 bases, leaving 3 bases of the junction unmatched. The CDR3 sequence is CASSLRTSGYNEQFF. The CDR3 bases are TGTGCCAGCAGCTTACGCACTAGCGGGTACAATGAGCAGTTCTTC.

V is TRBV6-5 and J is TRBJ2-3; TRBD2 matches at 7 bases. The V gene's germline CDR1 is MNHEY and CDR2 SVGAGI. The trim removed 5 bases at V and 0 bases at J, leaving 5 bases unmatched. This CDR3 is 15 amino acids long. The CDR3 nucleotides are TGTGCCAGCAGTCCGACTAGCAGAAGCACAGATACGCAGTATTTT. As protein: CASSPTSRSTDTQYF.

The chain links TRBV7-9 to TRBJ1-5, with D unresolved. Germline CDR1 is SEHNR and CDR2 is FQNEAQ (reference sequence). The V end lost 0 bases, the J end lost 4 bases, and 4 bases lay between the germline ends. The CDR3 has 13 amino acids. CDR3 amino acids: CASSLALNQPQHF. CDR3 coding DNA: TGTGCCAGCAGCTTAGCCCTGAATCAGCCCCAGCATTTT.

The chain couples TRBV11-2 to TRBJ2-5, with a possible D match to TRBD2 (5 bases). In germline, CDR1 is SGHAT, CDR2 FQNNGV. V lost 5 bases, J lost 5 bases, and 12 bases lay in between. This CDR3 spans 13 amino acids. The CDR3 loop is CASSPERVETQYF. CDR3 bases: TGTGCCAGCAGCCCAGAGAGGGTGGAGACCCAGTACTTC.

This sequence joins TRBV11-3 and TRBJ1-2, with no clear D. The V gene's germline CDR1 is SGHNT and CDR2 YENEEA. Deletions cut 4 bases from V and 4 bases from J, with 22 bases between. The CDR3 has 17 amino acids. For the CDR3, the DNA is TGTGCCAGCAGCTCCCCTGGCCGGGATAAAGCCCCCTATGGCTACACCTTC. Protein: CASSSPGRDKAPYGYTF.

The chain is built from TRBV10-3 and TRBJ1-1; 9 bases match TRBD1. The CDR3 is 14 amino acids. Germline CDR1 is ENHRY and CDR2 is SYGVKD. J was trimmed by 2 bases and V by 6 bases; bases with no gene match: 4. This chain's CDR3 is CAISQDRGNTEAFF. CDR3 DNA: TGTGCCATCAGCCAGGACAGGGGAAACACTGAAGCTTTCTTT.

CDR3 DNA sequence: TGTGCCAGCAGTCTAGATTGGAGACTCGGCTGGGCCCAGTACTTC. Encoded protein: CASSLDWRLGWAQYF. J is TRBJ2-5 and V is TRBV27; D is undetermined. From germline, CDR1 is MNHEY and CDR2 SMNVEV (reference sequence). CDR3 length: 15 residues. Trimming stripped 5 bases from V and 9 bases from J, with 22 bases between.

V usage is TRBV30 and J usage is TRBJ2-5; 10 bases are shared with TRBD1. Germline CDR1 is GTSNPN and CDR2 is SVGIG (reference sequence). The V and J ends lost 0 bases and 4 bases, in that order; junction bases with no gene match: 5. The CDR3 extends over 15 amino acids. The CDR3 DNA reads as TGTGCCTGGAGTGTGGGACAGGGGCCTGGAGAGACCCAGTACTTC. As protein: CAWSVGQGPGETQYF.

The V call is TRBV7-2, the J call TRBJ2-1; 8 bases fit TRBD2. This CDR3 has 14 amino acids. The germline CDR1 and CDR2 sequences are SGHTA and FQGNSA. The V gene end was trimmed by 5 bases and the J gene end by 4 bases; junction bases not matched to a gene: 4. The CDR3 bases are TGTGCCAGCAGCCGAGCGGGGGCGTACAATGAGCAGTTCTTC. Translation: CASSRAGAYNEQFF.

This sequence joins TRBV7-8 and TRBJ2-1, with 10 bases identical to TRBD2. V gave up 5 bases and J gave up 2 bases; unmatched junction bases: 6. The CDR3 contains 16 residues. CDR1 is SGHVS and CDR2 is FQNEAQ in the germline V gene. Here the CDR3 reads CASSRRAGGPYNEQFF. CDR3 sequence (DNA): TGTGCCAGCAGCCGAAGAGCGGGGGGGCCCTACAATGAGCAGTTCTTC.

The genes are TRBV7-2 and TRBJ2-1, with D possibly TRBD1 on 6 matching bases. The CDR3 has 16 amino acids. CDR1 and CDR2 from the germline V gene are SGHTA and FQGNSA. V shed 3 bases and J shed 10 bases, with 22 bases lying between them. The CDR3 DNA is TGTGCCAGCAGCTTGACCCCACGGACAGCTGGGGACGAGCAGTTCTTC. It translates to CASSLTPRTAGDEQFF.

The V call is TRBV5-4, the J call TRBJ2-3; tentative D call: TRBD1 (5 bases). Germline lookup yields CDR1 SGHNT and CDR2 YYREEE (reference sequence). V was cut by 0 bases and J by 1 base, with 12 bases left in between. The CDR3 contains 16 residues. The CDR3 nucleotides read TGTGCCAGCAGCTTGGGTGGGGCCGAGGGCACAGATACGCAGTATTTT. It encodes CASSLGGAEGTDTQYF.

This clone was observed once. The chain recombines TRBV6-5 with TRBJ1-4; TRBD1 matches 7 bases. CDR1 is MNHEY, CDR2 SVGAGI, per germline. V lost 5 bases and J lost 4; bases outside the gene matches: 4. The CDR3 is 14 amino acids. The CDR3 bases are TGTGCCAGCAGTCCCGACAGGGATAATGAAAAACTGTTTTTT. Its protein product is CASSPDRDNEKLFF.

In DNA form, the CDR3 reads TGTGCCAGCAACTCGCAAGAGACCCAGTACTTC. Translating it yields CASNSQETQYF. The rearrangement joins TRBV2 to TRBJ2-5; D unclear. The CDR3 length is 11 residues. Germline CDR1 is SNHLY and CDR2 is FYNNEI. Trimming took off 7 bases at V and 2 bases at J, with 5 bases between the two ends. Variable domain in full (rest from reference TRBV2 and TRBJ2-5): EPEVTQTPSHQVTQMGQEVILRCVPISNHLYFYWYRQILGQKVEFLVSFYNNEISEKSEIFDDQFSVERPDGSNFTLKIRSTKLEDSAMYFCASNSQETQYFGPGTRLLVL.

This sequence joins TRBV7-9 and TRBJ2-5; tentative D call: TRBD1 (6 bases). Germline V gene lookup returns CDR1 SEHNR and CDR2 FQNEAQ (reference sequence). The CDR3 consists of 15 residues. Trimming cost V 4 bases and J 1 base, with 13 bases left between them. CDR3 sequence: CASSSVGGSQETQYF. Here the CDR3 DNA reads TGTGCCAGCAGCTCGGTAGGGGGATCCCAAGAGACCCAGTACTTC.

Turning to this clone: The germline gene is not matched at one end of the junction; a read error may be the cause. The rearrangement joins TRBV6-1 to TRBJ2-7, with D maybe TRBD1 (7 bases). Germline values: CDR1 MNHNS, CDR2 SASEGT. The CDR3 runs 13 residues. The CDR3 sequence: CASSGEVRQGPTF. CDR3 DNA: TGTGCCAGCAGTGGGGAGGTGAGACAGGGTCCCACCTTC.

This chain connects TRBV20-1 to TRBJ1-2; maybe TRBD1 (6 bases). Trimming cost V 6 bases and J 8 bases, with 10 bases left between them. The CDR3 spans 10 residues. CDR1 is DFQATT and CDR2 is SNEGSKA in the germline V gene (reference sequence). The CDR3 spells CSARGWGYTF. CDR3 sequence (DNA): TGCAGTGCCAGGGGTTGGGGCTACACCTTC.